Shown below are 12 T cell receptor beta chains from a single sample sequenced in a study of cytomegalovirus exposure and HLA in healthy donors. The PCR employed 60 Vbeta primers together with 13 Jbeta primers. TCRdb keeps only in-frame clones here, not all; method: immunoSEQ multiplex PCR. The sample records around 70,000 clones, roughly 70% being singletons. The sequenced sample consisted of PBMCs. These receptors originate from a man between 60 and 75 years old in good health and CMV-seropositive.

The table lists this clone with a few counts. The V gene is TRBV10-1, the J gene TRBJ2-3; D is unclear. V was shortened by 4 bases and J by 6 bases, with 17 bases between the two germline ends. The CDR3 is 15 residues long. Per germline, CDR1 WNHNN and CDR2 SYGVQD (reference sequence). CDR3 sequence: CASSGLGGLSDTQYF. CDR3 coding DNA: TGCGCCAGCAGTGGACTTGGCGGCTTATCGGATACGCAGTATTTT.

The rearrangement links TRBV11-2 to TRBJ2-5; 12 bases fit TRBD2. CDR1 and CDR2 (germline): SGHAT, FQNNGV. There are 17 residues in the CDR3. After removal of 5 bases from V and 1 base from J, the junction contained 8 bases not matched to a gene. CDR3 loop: CASSPRTSGAIQETQYF. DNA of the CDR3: TGTGCCAGCAGCCCAAGGACTAGCGGGGCGATCCAAGAGACCCAGTACTTC. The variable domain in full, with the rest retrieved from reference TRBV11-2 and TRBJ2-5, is EAGVAQSPRYKIIEKRQSVAFWCNPISGHATLYWYQQILGQGPKLLIQFQNNGVVDDSQLPKDRFSAERLKGVDSTLKIQPAKLEDSAVYLCASSPRTSGAIQETQYFGPGTRLLVL.

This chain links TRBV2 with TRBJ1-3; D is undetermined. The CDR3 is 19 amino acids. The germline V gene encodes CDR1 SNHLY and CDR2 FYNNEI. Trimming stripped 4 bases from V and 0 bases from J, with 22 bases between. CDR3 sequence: CASSAQQPALSRSGNTIYF. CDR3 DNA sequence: TGTGCCAGCAGTGCACAGCAACCCGCACTGAGTCGCTCTGGAAACACCATATATTTT.

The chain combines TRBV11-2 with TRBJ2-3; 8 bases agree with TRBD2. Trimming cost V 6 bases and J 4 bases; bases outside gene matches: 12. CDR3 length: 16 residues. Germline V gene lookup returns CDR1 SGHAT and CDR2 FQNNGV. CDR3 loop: CASSRGQRETADTQYF. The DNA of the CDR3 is TGTGCCAGCAGTAGAGGGCAGCGGGAGACGGCAGATACGCAGTATTTT.

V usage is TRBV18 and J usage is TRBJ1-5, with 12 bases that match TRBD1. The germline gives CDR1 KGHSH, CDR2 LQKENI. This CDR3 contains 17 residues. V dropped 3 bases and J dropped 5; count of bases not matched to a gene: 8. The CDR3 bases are TGTGCCAGCTCACCCTCGCGGGGACAGGGGGCATATCAGCCCCAGCATTTT. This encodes CASSPSRGQGAYQPQHF.

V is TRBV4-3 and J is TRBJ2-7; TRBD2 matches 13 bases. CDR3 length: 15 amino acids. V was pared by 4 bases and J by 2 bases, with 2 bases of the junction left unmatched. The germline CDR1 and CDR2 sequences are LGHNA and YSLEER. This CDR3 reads CASSPGTSGTYEQYF. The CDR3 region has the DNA TGCGCCAGCAGCCCAGGGACTAGCGGGACCTACGAGCAGTACTTC.

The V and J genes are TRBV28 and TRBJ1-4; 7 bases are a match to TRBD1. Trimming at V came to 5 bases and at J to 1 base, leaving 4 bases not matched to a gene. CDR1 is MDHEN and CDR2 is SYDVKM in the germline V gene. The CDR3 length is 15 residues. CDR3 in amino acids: CASSPYRGTNEKLFF. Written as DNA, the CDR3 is TGTGCCAGCAGTCCTTACAGGGGAACTAATGAAAAACTGTTTTTT.

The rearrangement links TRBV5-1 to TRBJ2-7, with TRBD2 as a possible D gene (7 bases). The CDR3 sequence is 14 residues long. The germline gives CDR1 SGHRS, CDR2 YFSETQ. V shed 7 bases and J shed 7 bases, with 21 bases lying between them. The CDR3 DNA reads TGCGCCAGCGGAAAAACGGGGGGCGCGTTAGAGCAGTACTTC. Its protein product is CASGKTGGALEQYF.

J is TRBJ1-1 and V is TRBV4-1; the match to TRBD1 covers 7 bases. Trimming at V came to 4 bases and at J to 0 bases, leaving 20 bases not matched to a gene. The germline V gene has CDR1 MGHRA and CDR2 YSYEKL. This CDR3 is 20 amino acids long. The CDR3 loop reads CASSLAGMGQRLTLNTEAFF. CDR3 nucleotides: TGCGCCAGCAGCCTCGCGGGGATGGGACAGCGACTGACCTTGAACACTGAAGCTTTCTTT.

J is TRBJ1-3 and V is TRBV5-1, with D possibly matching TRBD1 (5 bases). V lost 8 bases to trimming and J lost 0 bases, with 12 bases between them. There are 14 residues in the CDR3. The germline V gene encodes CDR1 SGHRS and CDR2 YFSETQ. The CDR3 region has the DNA TGCGCCAGTTCCACAGGCGCCTCTGGAAACACCATATATTTT. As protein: CASSTGASGNTIYF. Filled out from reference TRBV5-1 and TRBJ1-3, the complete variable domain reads KAGVTQTPRYLIKTRGQQVTLSCSPISGHRSVSWYQQTPGQGLQFLFEYFSETQRNKGNFPGRFSGRQFSNSRSEMNVSTLELGDSALYLCASSTGASGNTIYFGEGSWLTVV.

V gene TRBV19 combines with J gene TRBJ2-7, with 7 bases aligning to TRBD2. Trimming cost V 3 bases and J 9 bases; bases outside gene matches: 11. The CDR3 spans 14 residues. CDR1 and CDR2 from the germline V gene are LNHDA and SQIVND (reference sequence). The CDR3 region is CASSISPTSEGQYF. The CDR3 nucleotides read TGTGCCAGTAGTATTTCACCTACTAGCGAAGGGCAGTACTTC.

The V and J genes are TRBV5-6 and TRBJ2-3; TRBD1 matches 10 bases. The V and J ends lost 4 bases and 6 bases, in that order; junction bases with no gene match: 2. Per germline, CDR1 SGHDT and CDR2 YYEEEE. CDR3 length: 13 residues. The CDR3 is CASSQTGGDTQYF. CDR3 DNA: TGTGCCAGCAGCCAGACAGGGGGCGATACGCAGTATTTT.